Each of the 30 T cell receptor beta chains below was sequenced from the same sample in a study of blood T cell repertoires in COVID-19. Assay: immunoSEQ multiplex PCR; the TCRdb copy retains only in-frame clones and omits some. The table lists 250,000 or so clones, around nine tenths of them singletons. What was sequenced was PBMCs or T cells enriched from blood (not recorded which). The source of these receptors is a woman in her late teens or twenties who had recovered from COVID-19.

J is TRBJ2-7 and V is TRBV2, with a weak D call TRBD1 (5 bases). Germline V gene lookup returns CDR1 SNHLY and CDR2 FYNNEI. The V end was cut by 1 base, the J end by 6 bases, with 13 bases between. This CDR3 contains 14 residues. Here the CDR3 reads CASSEGQGLGEQYF. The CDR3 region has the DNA TGTGCCAGCAGTGAAGGGCAGGGTCTTGGCGAGCAGTACTTC.

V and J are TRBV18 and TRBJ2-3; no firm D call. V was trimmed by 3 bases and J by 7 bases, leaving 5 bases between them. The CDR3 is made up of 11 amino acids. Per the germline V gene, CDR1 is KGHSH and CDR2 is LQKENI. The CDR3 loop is CASSPLNTQYF. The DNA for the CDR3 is TGTGCCAGCTCACCGCTAAATACGCAGTATTTT.

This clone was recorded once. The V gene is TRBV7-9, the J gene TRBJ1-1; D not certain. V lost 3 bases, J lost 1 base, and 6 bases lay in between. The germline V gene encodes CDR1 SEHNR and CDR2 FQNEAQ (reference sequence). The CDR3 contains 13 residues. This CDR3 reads CASSFTRNTEAFF. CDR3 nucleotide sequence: TGTGCCAGCAGCTTTACTCGGAACACTGAAGCTTTCTTT.

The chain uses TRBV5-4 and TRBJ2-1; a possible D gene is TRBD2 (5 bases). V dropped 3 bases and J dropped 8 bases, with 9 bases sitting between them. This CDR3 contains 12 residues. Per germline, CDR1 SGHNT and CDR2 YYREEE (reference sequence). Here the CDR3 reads CASSWAEDEQFF. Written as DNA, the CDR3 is TGTGCCAGCAGCTGGGCGGAGGATGAGCAGTTCTTC.

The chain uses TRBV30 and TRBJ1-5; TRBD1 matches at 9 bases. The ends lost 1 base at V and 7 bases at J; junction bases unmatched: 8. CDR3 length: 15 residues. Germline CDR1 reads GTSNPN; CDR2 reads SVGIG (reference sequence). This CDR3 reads CAWSALTGGGQPQHF. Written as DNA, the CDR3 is TGTGCCTGGAGTGCCCTCACAGGGGGCGGACAGCCCCAGCATTTT. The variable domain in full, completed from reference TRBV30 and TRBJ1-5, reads SQTIHQWPATLVQPVGSPLSLECTVEGTSNPNLYWYRQAAGRGLQLLFYSVGIGQISSEVPQNLSASRPQDRQFILSSKKLLLSDSGFYLCAWSALTGGGQPQHFGDGTRLSIL.

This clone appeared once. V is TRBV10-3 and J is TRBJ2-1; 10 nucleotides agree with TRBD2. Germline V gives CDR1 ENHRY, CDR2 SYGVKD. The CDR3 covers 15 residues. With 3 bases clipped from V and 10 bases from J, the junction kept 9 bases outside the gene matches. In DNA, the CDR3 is TGTGCCATCAGTGATTCTAGCGGGGGAACAGGCGAGCAGTTCTTC. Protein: CAISDSSGGTGEQFF.

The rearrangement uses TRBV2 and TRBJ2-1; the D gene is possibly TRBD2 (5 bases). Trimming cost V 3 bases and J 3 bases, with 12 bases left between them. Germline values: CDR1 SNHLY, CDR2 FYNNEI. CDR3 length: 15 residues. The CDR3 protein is CASSEASRIYNEQFF. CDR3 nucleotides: TGTGCCAGCAGTGAGGCTAGCCGAATCTACAATGAGCAGTTCTTC.

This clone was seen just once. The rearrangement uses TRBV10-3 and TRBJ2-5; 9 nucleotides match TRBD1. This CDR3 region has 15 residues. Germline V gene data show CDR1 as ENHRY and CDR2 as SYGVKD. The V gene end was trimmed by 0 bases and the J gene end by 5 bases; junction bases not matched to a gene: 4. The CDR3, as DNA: TGTGCCATCAGTGAGTCAAGGGACAGGGTCGAGACCCAGTACTTC. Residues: CAISESRDRVETQYF.

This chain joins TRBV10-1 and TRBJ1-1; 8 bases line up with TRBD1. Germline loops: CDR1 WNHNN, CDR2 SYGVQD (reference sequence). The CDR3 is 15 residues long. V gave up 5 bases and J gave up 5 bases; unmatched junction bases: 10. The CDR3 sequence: CASSPGQVWGTEAFF. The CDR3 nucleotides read TGCGCCAGCAGTCCGGGACAGGTCTGGGGGACTGAAGCTTTCTTT.

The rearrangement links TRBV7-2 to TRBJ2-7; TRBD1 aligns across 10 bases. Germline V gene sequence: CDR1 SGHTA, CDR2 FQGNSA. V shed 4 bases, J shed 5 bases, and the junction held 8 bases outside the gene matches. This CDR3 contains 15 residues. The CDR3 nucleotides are TGTGCCAGCAGCTCAGACAGGGGGCTAGTGGACGAGCAGTACTTC. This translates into CASSSDRGLVDEQYF.

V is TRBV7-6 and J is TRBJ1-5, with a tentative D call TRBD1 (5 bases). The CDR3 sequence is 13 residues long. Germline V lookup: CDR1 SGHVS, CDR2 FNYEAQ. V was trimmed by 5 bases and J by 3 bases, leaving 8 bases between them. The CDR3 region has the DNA TGTGCCAGCAGCCAAGGGGACAATCAGCCCCAGCATTTT. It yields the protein CASSQGDNQPQHF.

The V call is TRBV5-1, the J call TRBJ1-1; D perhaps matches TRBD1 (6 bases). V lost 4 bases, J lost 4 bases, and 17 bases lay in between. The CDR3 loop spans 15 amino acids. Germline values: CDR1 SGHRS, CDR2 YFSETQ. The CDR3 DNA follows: TGCGCCAGCAGCCCCCATCGCGGGGGGCCCACTGAAGCTTTCTTT. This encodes CASSPHRGGPTEAFF.

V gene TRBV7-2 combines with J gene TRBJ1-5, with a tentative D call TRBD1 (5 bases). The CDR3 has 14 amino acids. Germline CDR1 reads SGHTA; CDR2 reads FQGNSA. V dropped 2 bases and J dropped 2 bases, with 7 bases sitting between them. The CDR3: CASSLRGGNQPQHF. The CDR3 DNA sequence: TGTGCCAGCAGCTTACGGGGGGGCAATCAGCCCCAGCATTTT.

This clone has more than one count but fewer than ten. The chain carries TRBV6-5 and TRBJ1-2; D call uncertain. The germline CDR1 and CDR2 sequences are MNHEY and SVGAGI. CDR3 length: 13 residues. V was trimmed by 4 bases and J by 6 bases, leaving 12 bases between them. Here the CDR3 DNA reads TGTGCCAGCAGTTTGCTAGGAAGAGATGGCTACACCTTC. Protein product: CASSLLGRDGYTF.

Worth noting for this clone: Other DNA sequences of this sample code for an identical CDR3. The CDR3 DNA is TGCAGCGTTGAAGGGCAGGGTGATGGCTACACCTTC. Protein product: CSVEGQGDGYTF. The V call is TRBV29-1, the J call TRBJ1-2; TRBD1 might be the D (5 bases). This CDR3 contains 12 residues. Between the trimmed V and J ends, which lost 1 base and 6 bases, there was a span of 9 bases. Germline CDR1 is SQVTM and CDR2 is ANQGSEA.

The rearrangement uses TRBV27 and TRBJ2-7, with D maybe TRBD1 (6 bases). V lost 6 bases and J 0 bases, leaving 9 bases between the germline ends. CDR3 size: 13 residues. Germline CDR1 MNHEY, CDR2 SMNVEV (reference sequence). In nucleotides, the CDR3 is TGTGCCAGCAGCCGGACAGTCTCCTACGAGCAGTACTTC. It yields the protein CASSRTVSYEQYF.

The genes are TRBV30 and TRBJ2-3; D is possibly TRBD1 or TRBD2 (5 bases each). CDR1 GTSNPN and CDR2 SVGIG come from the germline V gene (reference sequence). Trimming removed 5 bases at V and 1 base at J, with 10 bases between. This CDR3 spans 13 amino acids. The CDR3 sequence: CAWGGAGTDTQYF. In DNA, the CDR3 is TGTGCCTGGGGGGGTGCGGGCACAGATACGCAGTATTTT.

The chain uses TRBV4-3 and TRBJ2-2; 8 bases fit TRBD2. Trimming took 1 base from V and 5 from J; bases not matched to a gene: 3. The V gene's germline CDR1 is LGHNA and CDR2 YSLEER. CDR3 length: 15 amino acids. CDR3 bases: TGCGCCAGCAGCCAAGTCCGGGGGGGAACCGGGGAGCTGTTTTTT. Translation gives CASSQVRGGTGELFF.

In nucleotides, the CDR3 is TGTGCCAGCAGCCTTGACAGTGGTTGGAACACCATATATTTT. It yields the protein CASSLDSGWNTIYF. V gene TRBV5-4 combines with J gene TRBJ1-3; possibly TRBD1 for D (5 bases). Looked up from germline, CDR1 is SGHNT and CDR2 is YYREEE (reference sequence). Trimming shortened V by 4 bases and J by 7 bases, and 15 bases separated the two germline ends. CDR3 length equals 14 residues.

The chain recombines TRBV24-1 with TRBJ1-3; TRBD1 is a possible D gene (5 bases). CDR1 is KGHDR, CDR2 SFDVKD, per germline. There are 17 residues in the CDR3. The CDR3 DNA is TGTGTCCCACCATCCGCCCCGGAACAGGTACCTGGAAACACCATATATTTT. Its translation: CVPPSAPEQVPGNTIYF.

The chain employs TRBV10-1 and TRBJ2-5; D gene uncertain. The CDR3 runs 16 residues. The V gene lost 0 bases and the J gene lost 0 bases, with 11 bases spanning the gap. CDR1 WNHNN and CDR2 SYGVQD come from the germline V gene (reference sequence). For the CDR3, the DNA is TGCGCCAGCAGTGAGTCTAGAGGTCATAACCAAGAGACCCAGTACTTC. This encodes CASSESRGHNQETQYF.

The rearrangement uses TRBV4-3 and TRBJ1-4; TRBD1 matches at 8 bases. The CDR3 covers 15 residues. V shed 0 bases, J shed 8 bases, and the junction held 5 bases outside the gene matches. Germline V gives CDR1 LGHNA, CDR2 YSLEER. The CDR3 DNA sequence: TGCGCCAGCAGCCAAGATACAGGGGGTAACGAAAAACTGTTTTTT. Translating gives CASSQDTGGNEKLFF.

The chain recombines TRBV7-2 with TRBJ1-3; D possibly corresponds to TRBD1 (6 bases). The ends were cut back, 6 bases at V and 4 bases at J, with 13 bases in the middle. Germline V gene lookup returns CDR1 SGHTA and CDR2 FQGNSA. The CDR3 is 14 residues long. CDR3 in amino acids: CASSSRGTGNTIYF. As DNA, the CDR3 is TGTGCCAGCAGTTCCAGGGGAACGGGAAACACCATATATTTT. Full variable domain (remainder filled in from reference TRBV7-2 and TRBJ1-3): GAGVSQSPSNKVTEKGKDVELRCDPISGHTALYWYRQSLGQGLEFLIYFQGNSAPDKSGLPSDRFSAERTGGSVSTLTIQRTQQEDSAVYLCASSSRGTGNTIYFGEGSWLTVV.

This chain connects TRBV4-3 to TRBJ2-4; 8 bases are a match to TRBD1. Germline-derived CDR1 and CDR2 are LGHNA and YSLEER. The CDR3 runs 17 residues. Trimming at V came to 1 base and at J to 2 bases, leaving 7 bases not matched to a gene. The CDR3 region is CASSQGTGTITKNIQYF. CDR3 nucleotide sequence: TGCGCCAGCAGCCAAGGGACAGGGACGATAACCAAAAACATTCAGTACTTC.

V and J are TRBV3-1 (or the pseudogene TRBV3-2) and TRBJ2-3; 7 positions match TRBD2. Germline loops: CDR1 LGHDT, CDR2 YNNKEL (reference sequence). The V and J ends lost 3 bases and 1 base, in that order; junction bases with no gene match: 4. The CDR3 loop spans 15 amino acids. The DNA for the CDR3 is TGTGCCAGCAGCCAGGCGGGAGAGGGCACAGATACGCAGTATTTT. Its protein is CASSQAGEGTDTQYF.

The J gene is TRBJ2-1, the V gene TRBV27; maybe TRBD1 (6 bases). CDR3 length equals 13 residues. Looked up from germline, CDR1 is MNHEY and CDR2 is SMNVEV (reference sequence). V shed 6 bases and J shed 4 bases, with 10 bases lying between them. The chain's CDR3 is CASRRQDYNEQFF. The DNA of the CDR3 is TGTGCCAGCAGGAGACAGGATTACAATGAGCAGTTCTTC.

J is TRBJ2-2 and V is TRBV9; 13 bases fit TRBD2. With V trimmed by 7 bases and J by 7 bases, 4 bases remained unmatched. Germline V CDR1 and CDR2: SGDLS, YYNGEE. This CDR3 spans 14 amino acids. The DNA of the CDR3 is TGTGCCAGCGGAGGACTAGCGGGAGTCGGGGAGCTGTTTTTT. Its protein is CASGGLAGVGELFF. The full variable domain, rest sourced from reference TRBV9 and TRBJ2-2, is DSGVTQTPKHLITATGQRVTLRCSPRSGDLSVYWYQQSLDQGLQFLIQYYNGEERAKGNILERFSAQQFPDLHSELNLSSLELGDSALYFCASGGLAGVGELFFGEGSRLTVL.

Here the CDR3 DNA reads TGTGCCAGCAGCGCCGACGGGACATTTCAAGAGACCCAGTACTTC. Its translation is CASSADGTFQETQYF. The J gene is TRBJ2-5, the V gene TRBV5-4, with D perhaps TRBD1 (6 bases). Per the germline V gene, CDR1 is SGHNT and CDR2 is YYREEE (reference sequence). V was shortened by 4 bases and J by 2 bases, with 15 bases between the two germline ends. This CDR3 is built from 15 residues. The whole variable domain, filled in from reference TRBV5-4 and TRBJ2-5, reads ETGVTQSPTHLIKTRGQQVTLRCSSQSGHNTVSWYQQALGQGPQFIFQYYREEENGRGNFPPRFSGLQFPNYSSELNVNALELDDSALYLCASSADGTFQETQYFGPGTRLLVL.

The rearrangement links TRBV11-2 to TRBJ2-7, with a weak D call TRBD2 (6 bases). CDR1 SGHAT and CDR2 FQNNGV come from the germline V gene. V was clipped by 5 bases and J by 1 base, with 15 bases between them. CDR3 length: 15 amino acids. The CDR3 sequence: CASSPSVYSSYEQYF. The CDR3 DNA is TGTGCCAGCAGCCCTAGCGTATACTCTTCCTACGAGCAGTACTTC.

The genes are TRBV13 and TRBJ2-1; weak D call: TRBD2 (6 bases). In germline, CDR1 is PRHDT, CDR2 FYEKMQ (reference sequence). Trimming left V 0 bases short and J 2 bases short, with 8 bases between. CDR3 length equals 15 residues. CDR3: CASSLGGRTYNEQFF. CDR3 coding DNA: TGTGCCAGCAGCTTAGGCGGGAGAACCTACAATGAGCAGTTCTTC.